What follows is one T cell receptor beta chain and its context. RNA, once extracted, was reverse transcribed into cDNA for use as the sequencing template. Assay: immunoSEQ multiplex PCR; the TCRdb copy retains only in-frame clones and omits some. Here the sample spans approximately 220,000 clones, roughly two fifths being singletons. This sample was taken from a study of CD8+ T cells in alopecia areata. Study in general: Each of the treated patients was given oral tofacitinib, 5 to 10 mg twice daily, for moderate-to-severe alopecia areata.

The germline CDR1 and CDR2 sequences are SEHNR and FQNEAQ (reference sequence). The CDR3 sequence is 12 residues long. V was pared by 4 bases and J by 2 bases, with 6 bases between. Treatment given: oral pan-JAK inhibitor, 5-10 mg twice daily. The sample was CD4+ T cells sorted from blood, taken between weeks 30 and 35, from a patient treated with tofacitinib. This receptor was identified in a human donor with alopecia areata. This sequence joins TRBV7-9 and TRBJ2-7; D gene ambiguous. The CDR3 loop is CASSSRPYEQYF. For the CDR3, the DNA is TGTGCCAGCAGCTCACGACCCTACGAGCAGTACTTC.